What follows are 21 T cell receptor beta chains derived from one specimen sequenced in a study of brain T cells in children with intractable seizures (dated by TCRdb to 2020 to 2022). To prepare the library, the immunoSEQ multiplex PCR assay was applied. In TCRdb, the immuneACCESS table is reduced to in-frame sequences with V and J assigned. These tables do not hold every clone; where another copy was compared, an unresolved V gene accounts for under half, and the others remain unexplained. In all, the sample holds 80,000 or so clones, and approximately 94% of those were seen once. The ten largest clones capture approximately 1.5% of the sample. The time point label corresponds to: resected brain tissue, or blood drawn just prior to surgery. Source: peripheral blood, taken at surgery. The receptors derive from a boy under three years old with tuberous sclerosis and intractable seizures.

The rearrangement uses TRBV2 and TRBJ1-1; no clear D gene. The V gene's germline CDR1 is SNHLY and CDR2 FYNNEI. V lost 5 bases and J lost 6, with 10 bases in between. CDR3 length: 12 residues. CDR3 amino acids: CASSFMSPEAFF. CDR3 bases: TGTGCCAGCAGTTTCATGTCCCCTGAAGCTTTCTTT. The full variable domain, its missing parts supplied by reference TRBV2 and TRBJ1-1, is EPEVTQTPSHQVTQMGQEVILRCVPISNHLYFYWYRQILGQKVEFLVSFYNNEISEKSEIFDDQFSVERPDGSNFTLKIRSTKLEDSAMYFCASSFMSPEAFFGQGTRLTVV.

The chain recombines TRBV3-1 (or the pseudogene TRBV3-2) with TRBJ2-2, with 8 bases identical to TRBD2. The V and J ends lost 2 bases and 1 base, in that order; junction bases with no gene match: 3. This CDR3 has 16 amino acids. Germline V gene lookup returns CDR1 LGHDT and CDR2 YNNKEL (reference sequence). CDR3: CASSQHSGGNTGELFF. The CDR3 DNA is TGTGCCAGCAGCCAACACAGCGGGGGGAACACCGGGGAGCTGTTTTTT.

J is TRBJ2-7 and V is TRBV29-1; D not resolved. The V and J ends lost 2 bases and 4 bases respectively, with 6 bases between them. This CDR3 is built from 11 residues. Germline CDR1 is SQVTM and CDR2 is ANQGSEA. The DNA of the CDR3 is TGCAGCGTTGAACACGATTACGAGCAGTACTTC. The encoded protein is CSVEHDYEQYF.

CDR3 amino acids: CASSGRGGTEAFF. CDR3 coding DNA: TGTGCCAGCAGTGGCAGGGGGGGCACTGAAGCTTTCTTT. V usage is TRBV25-1 and J usage is TRBJ1-1, with 7 bases fitting TRBD1. CDR1 is MGHDK and CDR2 is SYGVNS in the germline V gene. CDR3 length equals 13 residues. After removal of 4 bases from V and 4 bases from J, the junction contained 3 bases not matched to a gene.

V and J are TRBV12-3 or TRBV12-4 and TRBJ1-1; D ambiguous. The length of the CDR3 is 12 residues. V was clipped by 6 bases and J by 4 bases, with 9 bases between them. CDR3 nucleotides: TGTGCCAGCAGCTTGGTAGGCACTGAAGCTTTCTTT. Translated: CASSLVGTEAFF.

A few counts support this clone. The V call is TRBV3-1 (or the pseudogene TRBV3-2), the J call TRBJ1-1; D remains unclear. Trimming removed 1 base from V and 4 bases from J, with 7 bases in between. The germline V gene has CDR1 LGHDT and CDR2 YNNKEL (reference sequence). This CDR3 region has 13 residues. The CDR3 DNA reads as TGTGCCAGCAGCCAAGTAGTTAGCACTGAAGCTTTCTTT. Its protein product is CASSQVVSTEAFF.

The rearrangement joins TRBV5-4 to TRBJ2-7, with a possible D match to TRBD2 (6 bases). This CDR3 has 15 amino acids. V was clipped by 0 bases and J by 4 bases, with 14 bases between them. The germline CDR1 and CDR2 sequences are SGHNT and YYREEE (reference sequence). CDR3 DNA sequence: TGTGCCAGCAGCTTGGGCGGGACCGGGTTTTACGAGCAGTACTTC. Encoded protein: CASSLGGTGFYEQYF.

The chain carries TRBV10-3 and TRBJ2-2; 7 bases are a match to TRBD2. V was clipped by 4 bases and J by 3 bases; unmatched bases: 8. CDR1 is ENHRY and CDR2 is SYGVKD in the germline V gene. The CDR3 loop spans 16 amino acids. CDR3 region: CAISGRGEGHTGELFF. DNA of the CDR3: TGTGCCATCAGTGGGCGCGGGGAGGGCCACACCGGGGAGCTGTTTTTT.

V and J are TRBV6-5 and TRBJ2-7, with a possible D match to TRBD1 (6 bases). The CDR3 length is 14 residues. The germline V and J ends were trimmed by 7 bases and 2 bases, with 15 bases remaining between them. In germline, CDR1 is MNHEY, CDR2 SVGAGI. This CDR3 reads CASMSGTQTYEQYF. The CDR3 DNA sequence: TGTGCCAGCATGTCCGGGACACAAACCTACGAGCAGTACTTC.

The chain links TRBV5-6 to TRBJ2-7; a possible D gene is TRBD1 (5 bases). Per germline, CDR1 SGHDT and CDR2 YYEEEE. The CDR3 consists of 13 residues. The V end lost 4 bases, the J end lost 3 bases, and 11 bases lay between the germline ends. The DNA for the CDR3 is TGTGCCAGCAGCCACGGACAAGGCTACGAGCAGTACTTC. This gives the protein CASSHGQGYEQYF.

The chain uses TRBV10-2 and TRBJ2-1; 14 bases align to TRBD2. The CDR3 totals 14 residues. The trim removed 6 bases at V and 9 bases at J, leaving 4 bases unmatched. Germline CDR1 WSHSY, CDR2 SAAADI. The CDR3 spells CASRTSGRAGEQFF. CDR3 DNA sequence: TGCGCCAGCAGGACTAGCGGGAGGGCGGGTGAGCAGTTCTTC.

J is TRBJ2-1 and V is TRBV7-9; no clear D. The CDR3 has 11 amino acids. The V end lost 3 bases, the J end lost 6 bases, and 3 bases lay between the germline ends. Germline V gives CDR1 SEHNR, CDR2 FQNEAQ (reference sequence). CDR3 nucleotide sequence: TGTGCCAGCAGCTTGGCCAATGAGCAGTTCTTC. Amino acid sequence: CASSLANEQFF.

The chain employs TRBV11-3 and TRBJ1-3; no definite D call. CDR1 SGHNT and CDR2 YENEEA come from the germline V gene. The CDR3 spans 14 residues. The V and J ends lost 1 base and 7 bases respectively, with 11 bases between them. Here the CDR3 reads CASSLVGLANTIYF. In DNA, the CDR3 is TGTGCCAGCAGCTTAGTGGGGTTGGCGAACACCATATATTTT.

The chain recombines TRBV7-9 with TRBJ1-4, with 7 bases lining up with TRBD1. Germline values: CDR1 SEHNR, CDR2 FQNEAQ (reference sequence). There are 15 residues in the CDR3. The V and J ends lost 5 bases and 3 bases, in that order; junction bases with no gene match: 6. The CDR3 DNA follows: TGTGCCAGCAGCGTTGGGACAGCGGCTAATGAAAAACTGTTTTTT. It codes for CASSVGTAANEKLFF.

The rearrangement links TRBV11-2 to TRBJ2-2; D unclear. This CDR3 has 11 amino acids. The V gene lost 2 bases and the J gene lost 11 bases, with 6 bases spanning the gap. The V gene's germline CDR1 is SGHAT and CDR2 FQNNGV. This chain's CDR3 is CASSLRAELFF. Here the CDR3 DNA reads TGTGCCAGCAGCTTAAGGGCCGAGCTGTTTTTT.

The genes are TRBV10-3 and TRBJ2-5; possible D gene TRBD2, 6 bases. Trimming took off 3 bases at V and 2 bases at J, with 16 bases between the two ends. Germline CDR1 is ENHRY and CDR2 is SYGVKD. The CDR3 runs to 16 residues. The CDR3 region is CAISEPGDLRQETQYF. The CDR3 DNA sequence: TGTGCCATCAGTGAACCGGGGGACTTACGACAAGAGACCCAGTACTTC.

The V and J genes are TRBV19 and TRBJ1-3, with 7 positions matching TRBD1. Germline loops: CDR1 LNHDA, CDR2 SQIVND (reference sequence). The CDR3 consists of 16 residues. The J segment lost 0 bases and the V segment lost 8 bases, leaving 10 bases of the junction unmatched. CDR3 amino acids: CASFRDSRLSGNTIYF. The CDR3 DNA reads as TGTGCCAGTTTCCGGGACAGCAGACTCTCTGGAAACACCATATATTTT.

This clone appeared a single time. The CDR3 DNA sequence: TGTGCCAGCAGCGTAGCGACTAACTCCTACGAGCAGTACTTC. Translation: CASSVATNSYEQYF. The gene calls are TRBV9 and TRBJ2-7; possible D gene TRBD2, 5 bases. V was trimmed by 0 bases and J by 0 bases, leaving 7 bases between them. CDR1 SGDLS and CDR2 YYNGEE come from the germline V gene. The CDR3 is 14 residues long.

This chain uses TRBV6-1 with TRBJ1-4; D is unresolved. The CDR3 runs 16 residues. Germline assignment: CDR1 MNHNS and CDR2 SASEGT. V lost 1 base and J 3 bases, leaving 12 bases between the germline ends. The CDR3 is CASSEVGGPSNEKLFF. CDR3 bases: TGTGCCAGCAGTGAAGTTGGAGGGCCGTCTAATGAAAAACTGTTTTTT.

With respect to this clone: Mismatch with germline at one junction end may stem from a read error. This chain uses TRBV6-1 with TRBJ2-7, with 9 bases identical to TRBD1. CDR3 size: 15 residues. Germline CDR1 is MNHNS and CDR2 is SASEGT. The CDR3, as DNA: TGTGCCAGCAGCGAAGTCCCGGGACAGGGTTACGAGCAGTACTTC. As protein: CASSEVPGQGYEQYF.

The V gene is TRBV6-4, the J gene TRBJ1-1; D remains unclear. Germline loops: CDR1 MRHNA, CDR2 SNTAGT. Trimming pared 2 bases from V and 1 base from J, leaving 8 bases between. There are 14 residues in the CDR3. This chain's CDR3 is CASSDGEGNTEAFF. In DNA form, the CDR3 reads TGTGCCAGCAGTGACGGGGAGGGGAACACTGAAGCTTTCTTT.